The T cell receptor beta chain described here comes from a study of neurological immune-mediated disorders. Trimming removed 1 base from V and 5 bases from J, with 5 bases in between. The CDR3 covers 11 residues. Looked up from germline, CDR1 is SQVTM and CDR2 is ANQGSEA. At least ten counts were recorded for this clonotype. The cDNA was generated through 5'RACE incorporating 10-nucleotide random UMIs. MiXCR, applied by TCRdb to the 5' RACE reads, yields one record per CDR3 protein. The table shows some 46,000 distinct CDR3 sequences, with 4.5% occurring only once. Sequenced sample: PBMCs. The J gene is TRBJ2-5, the V gene TRBV29-1; D uncertain. The receptor was derived from a woman aged 60 to 75 with multiple sclerosis. The CDR3 DNA is TGCAGCGTTGAAGTATCGGAGACCCAGTACTTC. Protein sequence: CSVEVSETQYF.